The TCR beta chain described here comes from a study of ipilimumab plus nivolumab after autologous stem cell transplantation. Study as a whole: Patients received a median of roughly 5 ipilimumab and roughly eight nivolumab doses.

Patients received nivolumab 3 mg/kg at weeks 1, 4, 7, 10, then fortnightly to week 26. This clone turned up a few times. Measured with immunoSEQ multiplex PCR; TCRdb has only the in-frame clones, and not every one. The sample yields 8,500 to 11,000 clones, about 78% seen once. CDR1 is GTSNPN, CDR2 SVGIG, per germline (reference sequence). CDR3 size: 11 residues. Trimming took off 2 bases at V and 11 bases at J, with 12 bases between the two ends. Sequencing used PBMCs, obtained in a trial of ipilimumab plus nivolumab as post-transplant consolidation. The chain is built from TRBV30 and TRBJ1-2; D ambiguous. The source of this sequence is a male donor with diffuse large B-cell lymphoma. The CDR3 DNA reads TGTGCCTGGAGTTCTGGGTTGGGATACACCTTC. Amino acid sequence: CAWSSGLGYTF. Combining the CDR3 with reference TRBV30 and TRBJ1-2 gives the whole variable domain SQTIHQWPATLVQPVGSPLSLECTVEGTSNPNLYWYRQAAGRGLQLLFYSVGIGQISSEVPQNLSASRPQDRQFILSSKKLLLSDSGFYLCAWSSGLGYTFGSGTRLTVV.